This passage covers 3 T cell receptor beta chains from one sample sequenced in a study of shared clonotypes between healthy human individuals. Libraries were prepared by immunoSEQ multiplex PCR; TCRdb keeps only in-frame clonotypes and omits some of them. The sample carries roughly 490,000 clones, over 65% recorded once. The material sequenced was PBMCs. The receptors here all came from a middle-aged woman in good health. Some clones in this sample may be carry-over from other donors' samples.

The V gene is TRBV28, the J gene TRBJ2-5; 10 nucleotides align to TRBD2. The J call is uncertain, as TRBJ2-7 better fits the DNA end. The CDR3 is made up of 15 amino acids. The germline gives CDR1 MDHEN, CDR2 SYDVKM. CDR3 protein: CASSQISGRKNEQYF. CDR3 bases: TGTGCCAGCAGTCAAATTAGCGGGAGGAAAAACGAGCAGTACTTC.

CDR3 sequence reads: CASSRGQDYEQYF. The CDR3 DNA sequence: TGCGCCAGCAGCCGCGGACAGGACTACGAGCAGTACTTC. V is TRBV5-1 and J is TRBJ2-7; 7 nucleotides agree with TRBD1. V gave up 4 bases and J gave up 3 bases; unmatched junction bases: 4. This CDR3 contains 13 residues. Germline values: CDR1 SGHRS, CDR2 YFSETQ.

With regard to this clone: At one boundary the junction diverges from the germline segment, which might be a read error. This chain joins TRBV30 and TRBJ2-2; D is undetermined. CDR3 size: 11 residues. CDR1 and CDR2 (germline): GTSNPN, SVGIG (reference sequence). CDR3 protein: CAYRVTEELFF. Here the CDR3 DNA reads TGTGCCTATCGGGTTACCGAGGAGCTGTTTTTT.